This TCR beta chain came from a study of T cells in Graves' hyperthyroidism and ophthalmopathy (dated by TCRdb to about 2019). At the level of the whole study: Peripheral blood was sampled at the time of initial diagnosis, prior to any treatment. TCR Vbeta CDR3 sequencing of 135 peripheral blood samples (under 45 ophthalmopathy, about 80 hyperthyroidism and approximately 17 progressor patients) is reported in the paper. The roughly 90 discovery patients were divided at random into training and test sets in a 7:3 ratio. Prospective prediction of ophthalmopathy was tested in an independent validation cohort of some 19 hyperthyroidism patients and around 16 patients who later progressed to ophthalmopathy. After blood sampling, hyperthyroidism patients were treated with methimazole at a starting dose of 30 mg daily, and ophthalmopathy patients were treated with high-dose intravenous methylprednisolone. The study also compared thyroid tissue and blood T-cell repertoires from over 5 Graves' hyperthyroidism patients. To identify TCR V-J signatures that set the groups apart, the researchers used a discovery cohort of 90 to 100 patients, made up of roughly 40 with Graves' ophthalmopathy and about 60 with stable Graves' hyperthyroidism.

TCR beta CDR3 regions were amplified from RNA transcripts. For the first round of RT-PCR on the TCR CDR3, the HTBI primer set was used together with the Qiagen OneStep RT-PCR kit. Libraries were constructed in a second round of multiplex PCR, after which size selection and purification were performed. The libraries were sequenced on an Illumina HiSeq2000 using paired-end 100 bp reads. In the authors' own workflow: SOAPnuke was used to process the raw data, throwing out any read that contained adapters or uncalled bases, had a mean Phred below 15, or lacked an exact constant-primer or identifier match. High-quality paired reads were merged using COPE v1.2.5, and each unique nucleotide sequence was defined as a clonotype. MiTCR v1.1 was used to align the clonotypes against IMGT TRBV, TRBD and TRBJ reference segments. The analysis included only V-J combinations with a frequency above 0.0001, which together covered 99% to 99.2% of the repertoires. The TCS score was defined as the ratio of F50 (clonal expansion) to E x V (chaos), calculated using BLOSUM62-based TCRdist between CDR3 peptides within each V-J. Welch's t-statistics and random forest reduced around 550 V-J features to 10 to 15, which were used in a naive Bayes classifier (R e1071). TCRdb trimmed the raw reads at Q25, called clones with MiXCR and kept productive beta chains. All rows with the same CDR3 protein become a single entry with the most common DNA and genes. V and J calls and clone size were set by TCRdb, not the authors. The sample table contains a few hundred thousand distinct CDR3 sequences; only one count was recorded for roughly 14% of them. Around 7.8% of the sample is held by the ten biggest clonotypes.

What the work shows at the level of the full study, not this receptor alone: A 13 V-J signature model separated ophthalmopathy from stable hyperthyroidism, with just over 85% sensitivity and 81.08% specificity in cross-validation and 80%/75% in testing. No statistical method was used to fix the sample size in advance, and group allocation was not hidden from the investigators. In validation, progression to ophthalmopathy was predicted by the model with around 70% sensitivity and 72% to 85% specificity, a median of approximately 6.5 months before onset. Most expanded thyroid clonotypes (frequency above 0.001) were also detected in blood, suggesting blood repertoires may reflect thyroid immune responses.

A patient counted as having stable Graves' hyperthyroidism if no progression to ophthalmopathy occurred over 18 months of follow-up. The hyperthyroidism patients were between 18 and 65 years old and newly diagnosed, with a disease duration of less than 2 months. Patients with uncontrolled infections, other autoimmune diseases, pregnancy or lactation were excluded. Clinical symptoms, serum thyroxine and TRAb, thyroid ultrasound, and orbital computed tomography formed the basis for the diagnoses. Ficoll-Paque density gradient centrifugation was used to isolate PBMCs from approximately 11 ml of fresh peripheral blood. Total RNA was extracted with Trizol reagent, and quality was checked on an Agilent 2100 Bioanalyzer. This clonotype was detected a few times. No antigen is known for it. No base quality values were provided; no much bigger clone lies one nucleotide off. Measured from the cysteine to the phenylalanine, the CDR3 is 16 residues long. Only CDR3 DNA remains: 48 bases, in frame from the first base. Taken from the germline V gene, the CDR1 and CDR2 loops are SNHLY and FYNNEI. V lost 4 bases and J lost 4 bases, and the count of bases not matched to a germline gene is 9.

The sequenced sample was blood. The receptor comes from a woman in her 30s with Graves' hyperthyroidism. The sequence joins TRBV2 to TRBJ1-3, with 8 junctional bases fitting TRBD1. The DNA sequence reads TGTGCCAGCAGTGTTCAGGGGGCGCGGGTCGGAAACACCATATATTTT. Translated, this gives CASSVQGARVGNTIYF.